These T cell receptor beta chains were read from a single sample in a study of healthy donors' naive CD4 and CD8 T cells. TCRdb recomputed calls from the reads with MiXCR, one row per CDR3 protein. Here the sample spans approximately 180,000 distinct CDR3 sequences, over 60% being singletons. Input material: naive CD4+ and CD8+ T cells sorted from blood, pooled from several donors. The receptors come from a pool of human donors in good health; the sample pools cells from several healthy donors. The CDR3 runs from the conserved cysteine through the conserved F or W. The D gene is left open where the match is weak. Where a row states a size, it is once, few, many or the class of an expanded clone; other rows omit it.

J gene	clone size	V gene	D gene	CDR3 DNA	CDR3 protein
TRBJ1-3	few	TRBV6-2/TRBV6-3	NA	TGTGCCAGCAGTTACTCTGGGATCACCTCTGGAAACACCATATATTTT	CASSYSGITSGNTIYF
TRBJ2-1	NA	TRBV29-1	NA	TGCAGCGTTGTGTGGATGGAGCAGTTCTTC	CSVVWMEQFF
TRBJ2-1	NA	TRBV30	NA	TGTGCCTGGAGTACAGGCAATGAGCAGTTCTTC	CAWSTGNEQFF
TRBJ2-7	once	TRBV14	NA	TGTGCCAGCAGCCCGGCCGGGACCTCTTGGGGCGAGCAGTACTTC	CASSPAGTSWGEQYF
TRBJ1-2	NA	TRBV19	NA	TGTGCCAGTAGTATAGCAGCGACATCCCCAGCTAACTATGGCTACACCTTC	CASSIAATSPANYGYTF
TRBJ2-7	NA	TRBV19	TRBD2	TGTGCCAGTAGTATAACAACTAGCGGGAGTTCCTACGAGCAGTACTTC	CASSITTSGSSYEQYF
TRBJ1-1	NA	TRBV10-3	NA	TGTGCCATCAGTGGGTCCCTGAACACTGAAGCTTTCTTT	CAISGSLNTEAFF
TRBJ1-3	once	TRBV6-5	TRBD1	TGTGCCAGCAGACAGGGGGCCTTGTGGGACACCATATATTTT	CASRQGALWDTIYF
TRBJ2-2	NA	TRBV6-4	NA	TGTGCCAGCAGTGACGTAGGGGCGACCGGGGAGCTGTTTTTT	CASSDVGATGELFF
TRBJ2-5	NA	TRBV29-1	NA	TGCAGCTCCCAAGGACGGTTCCAAGAGACCCAGTACTTC	CSSQGRFQETQYF
TRBJ2-2	NA	TRBV30	TRBD1	TGTGCCTGGAGTTGGACAGGGGGCTACACCGGGGAGCTGTTTTTT	CAWSWTGGYTGELFF
TRBJ2-5	NA	TRBV2	NA	TGTGCCAGCAGGCTTTCCGAATGGGGACAAGAGACCCAGTACTTC	CASRLSEWGQETQYF
TRBJ1-1	NA	TRBV29-1	TRBD1	TGCAGCGCACTACAGGGGATGAACACTGAAGCTTTCTTT	CSALQGMNTEAFF
TRBJ1-2	NA	TRBV29-1	NA	TGCAGCGTTGGCCGAGCAGGAGGCCTTAACTATGGCTACACCTTC	CSVGRAGGLNYGYTF
TRBJ1-5	NA	TRBV18	NA	TGTGCCAGCTCACCAACCCCATTTAATCAGCCCCAGCATTTT	CASSPTPFNQPQHF
TRBJ1-3	NA	TRBV29-1	NA	TGCAGCGTTGTCGGGGGGCTCGGAAACACCATATATTTT	CSVVGGLGNTIYF
TRBJ1-2	NA	TRBV15	TRBD1	TGTGCCACCAGCAGCCGACACGGACAGGGGCCGCTCTATGGCTACACCTTC	CATSSRHGQGPLYGYTF
TRBJ1-5	once	TRBV6-2/TRBV6-3	NA	TGTGCCAGCAGTTACCAACCAGGTTATAGCAATCAGCCCCAGCATTTT	CASSYQPGYSNQPQHF
TRBJ2-2	once	TRBV6-6	NA	TGTGCCAGCACCGAGGCAGGTTCGAACACCGGGGAGCTGCTTTTT	CASTEAGSNTGELLF
TRBJ1-1	few	TRBV29-1	NA	TGCAGCGCGCGCCCCGGGACGACTGAAGCTTTCTTT	CSARPGTTEAFF
TRBJ2-7	NA	TRBV20-1	TRBD2	TGCAGTGCTAGAAAAGTAGCGGGAGGAGGCTGGGAGCAGTACTTC	CSARKVAGGGWEQYF
TRBJ2-4	NA	TRBV6-5	NA	TGTGCCAGCAGTTACCCGGGGGCACGAAACATTCAGTACTTC	CASSYPGARNIQYF
TRBJ2-3	NA	TRBV29-1	TRBD2	TGCAGCGTTGGAGTCCCAGCGGGGGGCCCGACGCAGTATTTT	CSVGVPAGGPTQYF
TRBJ2-3	NA	TRBV12-3/TRBV12-4	NA	TGTGCCAGCAGTCCATCTGTCGATACGCAGTATTTT	CASSPSVDTQYF
TRBJ1-2	NA	TRBV30	NA	TGTGCCTGGACCAGGGTCGGGGATGGCTACACCTTC	CAWTRVGDGYTF
TRBJ1-1	NA	TRBV27	TRBD1	TGTGCCAGCAGTTTGAGGGACAGGGAGGGGACTGAAGCTTTCTTT	CASSLRDREGTEAFF
TRBJ2-7	NA	TRBV29-1	TRBD1	TGCAGCGTTGAGCCGGGACAGGGATCCGAGCAGTACTTC	CSVEPGQGSEQYF
TRBJ2-2	NA	TRBV6-5	TRBD1	TGTGCCAGCAGTCCCGGGACAGTTAACACCGGGGAGCTGTTTTTT	CASSPGTVNTGELFF
TRBJ1-2	NA	TRBV20-1	NA	TGCAGTGCTAGCGGGCCTGGCGATGGCTACACCTTC	CSASGPGDGYTF
TRBJ2-7	NA	TRBV29-1	NA	TGCAGCGGGCGTTCTACCTACGAGCAGTACTTC	CSGRSTYEQYF
TRBJ1-4	NA	TRBV6-1	NA	TGTGCCAGTAGTGAAATTCTTCGCTGGGACAATGAAAAACTGTTTTTT	CASSEILRWDNEKLFF
TRBJ2-1	NA	TRBV15	NA	TGTGCCACCAGCAGAGTAGGGGGCTCCTACAATGAGCAGTTCTTC	CATSRVGGSYNEQFF
TRBJ2-3	few	TRBV6-5	NA	TGTGCCAGCAGTCTTCTAGCGTTTGACACAGATACGCAGTATTTT	CASSLLAFDTDTQYF
TRBJ2-7	NA	TRBV6-2/TRBV6-3	TRBD2	TGTGCCAGCAGTTTATCGGGACTAGGGGCCTACGAGCAGTACTTC	CASSLSGLGAYEQYF
TRBJ2-5	NA	TRBV20-1	NA	TGCAGTGCTAACCAGGAATGGGAGACCCAGTACTTC	CSANQEWETQYF
TRBJ2-7	NA	TRBV6-5	NA	TGTGCCAGCAGTTACCTTGACAACTCCTACGAGCAGTACTTC	CASSYLDNSYEQYF
TRBJ2-6	NA	TRBV5-5	NA	TGTGCCAGCAGCTTGACGGCTCAAAGCTCTGGGGCCAACGTCCTGACTTTC	CASSLTAQSSGANVLTF
TRBJ2-1	NA	TRBV29-1	TRBD1	TGCAGCGTCCCGGGACAGGGCAACTACAATGAGCAGTTCTTC	CSVPGQGNYNEQFF
TRBJ2-6	NA	TRBV20-1	NA	TGCAGTGCTATAGAAACCGACTCTGGGGCCAACGTCCTGACTTTC	CSAIETDSGANVLTF